This T cell receptor beta chain stems from a study of T cell responses to AZD1222 COVID-19 vaccine. TCRdb's table, derived via immunoSEQ multiplex PCR, lists solely in-frame clones and lacks some. The table lists 15,000 to 20,000 clones, roughly 86% of them singletons. The germline gives CDR1 WNHNN, CDR2 SYGVQD (reference sequence). Trimming removed 0 bases at V and 3 bases at J, with 8 bases between. CDR3 length equals 15 residues. Here the sequenced sample was peripheral blood, taken 28 days after the second AZD1222 dose. The chain combines TRBV10-1 with TRBJ2-2, with D possibly matching TRBD1 (5 bases). The sequence derives from an adult who received the AZD1222 COVID-19 vaccine. The CDR3 loop reads CASSESKGHTGELFF. CDR3 in DNA: TGCGCCAGCAGTGAGTCCAAGGGGCACACCGGGGAGCTGTTTTTT.